This T cell receptor (beta chain) was identified during a study of shared clonotypes between healthy human individuals. Across the study: Donor ages ranged 18 to 49 years: a couple of women, a few men.

The run depth of the assay was deep. Sequencing was performed with immunoSEQ multiplex PCR; in TCRdb, only in-frame clones are kept and a portion is missing. Of around 1,000,000 clones listed, around 77% are singletons. CDR1 and CDR2 (germline): SGHRS, YFSETQ. The V end lost 4 bases, the J end lost 2 bases, and 12 bases lay between the germline ends. The CDR3 loop spans 14 amino acids. With regard to this clone: Within the sample, other DNA sequences also encode this same CDR3.

The healthy adult donors were HIV-negative and reported no recent acute infections or vaccinations. The chain couples TRBV5-1 to TRBJ1-2; D may be TRBD1 (6 bases). The source is a man younger than 35 in good health. Some clones in this sample may be carry-over from other donors' samples. The sequencing sample was made of memory CD4+ T cells from PBMCs. Regarding subset: CD45RA-negative fraction. The CDR3 region is CASSQDSSNYGYTF. The CDR3 DNA reads TGCGCCAGCAGCCAGGACAGTTCGAACTATGGCTACACCTTC.